The 9 T cell receptor beta chains reported below all come from one sample, sequenced in a study of blood T cells in healthy people across ages. Primed by a sample-barcoded 5' primer and a J-beta primer mix, a second PCR proceeded for 7 to 11 cycles. One entry per CDR3 protein results from TCRdb running MiXCR on the 5' RACE reads. This sample has around 700,000 distinct CDR3 sequences, with around a quarter found just once. The same data also contributed to another study, on T cells of mothers and their children.

Sample: blood. Source of these receptors: a boy younger than 18 in good health.

This clonotype was found a few times. The genes are TRBV3-1 and TRBJ1-5; 7 nucleotides line up with TRBD1. CDR3 length equals 16 residues. Per germline, CDR1 LGHDT and CDR2 YNNKEL (reference sequence). The junction had 5 bases not matched to a gene; V was cut back by 0 bases and J by 3 bases. The CDR3 DNA sequence: TGTGCCAGCAGCCAAGACCGGGACAGTTACAATCAGCCCCAGCATTTT. This sequence encodes CASSQDRDSYNQPQHF.

The chain links TRBV7-9 to TRBJ2-1; D is unresolved. This CDR3 has 16 residues. Trimming took 1 base from V and 4 from J, leaving 14 bases between them. The germline V gene encodes CDR1 SEHNR and CDR2 FQNEAQ (reference sequence). The CDR3 protein is CASSLVPQAVYNEQFF. The CDR3 DNA sequence: TGTGCCAGCAGCTTAGTTCCCCAGGCCGTTTACAATGAGCAGTTCTTC. Full variable domain (missing parts from reference TRBV7-9 and TRBJ2-1): DTGVSQNPRHKITKRGQNVTFRCDPISEHNRLYWYRQTLGQGPEFLTYFQNEAQLEKSRLLSDRFSAERPKGSFSTLEIQRTEQGDSAMYLCASSLVPQAVYNEQFFGPGTRLTVL.

There are a few counts of this clonotype. The V gene is TRBV28, the J gene TRBJ2-5; TRBD2 matches 7 bases. The CDR3 sequence is 17 residues long. Germline CDR1 and CDR2: MDHEN and SYDVKM. Trimming cost V 5 bases and J 4 bases; bases outside gene matches: 16. The CDR3 here is CASSPGLGTPGLETQYF. The CDR3 bases are TGTGCCAGCAGTCCTGGACTAGGCACCCCGGGATTAGAGACCCAGTACTTC.

This clonotype has more than one count but fewer than ten. CDR3 protein: CASSPFSVSSYEQYF. The CDR3 nucleotides read TGTGCCAGCAGCCCATTCTCGGTTAGCTCCTACGAGCAGTACTTC. The chain links TRBV14 to TRBJ2-7, with D uncertain. V lost 4 bases and J 0 bases, leaving 13 bases between the germline ends. Germline loops: CDR1 SGHDN, CDR2 FVKESK. The CDR3 totals 15 residues.

The J gene is TRBJ1-2, the V gene TRBV6-5, with D unclear. This CDR3 region has 15 residues. Per germline, CDR1 MNHEY and CDR2 SVGAGI. V gave up 1 base and J gave up 6 bases, with 15 bases separating them. CDR3 loop: CASSYYRASSDGYTF. The CDR3 DNA reads TGTGCCAGCAGTTACTATAGGGCCAGTAGCGATGGCTACACCTTC.

The chain carries TRBV6-5 and TRBJ2-5, with D unclear. The J call may not be correct, given that the DNA end is closer to TRBJ2-7. This CDR3 comprises 12 residues. CDR1 is MNHEY and CDR2 is SVGAGI in the germline V gene. CDR3 DNA sequence: TGTGCCAGCAGTTTTAAGGGCTACGAGCAGTACTTC. This encodes CASSFKGYEQYF.

The rearrangement uses TRBV25-1 and TRBJ2-3; D perhaps matches TRBD2 (5 bases). Trimming stripped 1 base from V and 7 bases from J, with 18 bases between. The CDR3 has 16 residues. Germline values: CDR1 MGHDK, CDR2 SYGVNS. The CDR3 sequence is CASSEFSGGSFYTQYF. Here the CDR3 DNA reads TGTGCCAGCAGTGAATTTTCTGGCGGGTCCTTCTATACGCAGTATTTT.

V gene TRBV4-3 combines with J gene TRBJ2-5; D is uncertain. The J call may be in error: the DNA end matches TRBJ2-7 better. There are 15 residues in the CDR3. Germline V lookup: CDR1 LGHNA, CDR2 YSLEER. CDR3 nucleotide sequence: TGCGCCAGCAGCCAAGAGCACCGCGTGACCTACGAGCAGTACTTC. Its protein product is CASSQEHRVTYEQYF.

This clonotype has just a few counts. The CDR3 spells CASSLILQTEKLFF. CDR3 nucleotides: TGTGCCAGCAGCTTAATATTACAGACGGAAAAACTGTTTTTT. The gene calls are TRBV11-2 and TRBJ1-4; the D is unclear. Germline values: CDR1 SGHAT, CDR2 FQNNGV. There are 14 residues in the CDR3. Trimming took off 2 bases at V and 8 bases at J, with 12 bases between the two ends.